This TCR beta chain was sequenced for a study of blood T cell repertoires in COVID-19. Study context: The United States, Italy and Spain provided the acute and convalescent COVID-19 samples.

This clone has just a few counts. Method: immunoSEQ multiplex PCR; TCRdb's copy keeps in-frame clones and lacks some. The top ten clones hold roughly 10% of a sample with about 160,000 clones, less than 85% of them seen once. The germline gives CDR1 LNHDA, CDR2 SQIVND (reference sequence). Trimming shortened V by 4 bases and J by 6 bases, and 9 bases separated the two germline ends. This CDR3 has 13 amino acids. The chain couples TRBV19 to TRBJ2-2; D is perhaps TRBD1 (5 bases). The TCR comes from a woman of 80 years or more with active or convalescent COVID-19. Sequencing was carried out using peripheral blood. DNA of the CDR3: TGTGCCAGTAGTACCAGGGTGGCCGGGGAGCTGTTTTTT. It yields the protein CASSTRVAGELFF.